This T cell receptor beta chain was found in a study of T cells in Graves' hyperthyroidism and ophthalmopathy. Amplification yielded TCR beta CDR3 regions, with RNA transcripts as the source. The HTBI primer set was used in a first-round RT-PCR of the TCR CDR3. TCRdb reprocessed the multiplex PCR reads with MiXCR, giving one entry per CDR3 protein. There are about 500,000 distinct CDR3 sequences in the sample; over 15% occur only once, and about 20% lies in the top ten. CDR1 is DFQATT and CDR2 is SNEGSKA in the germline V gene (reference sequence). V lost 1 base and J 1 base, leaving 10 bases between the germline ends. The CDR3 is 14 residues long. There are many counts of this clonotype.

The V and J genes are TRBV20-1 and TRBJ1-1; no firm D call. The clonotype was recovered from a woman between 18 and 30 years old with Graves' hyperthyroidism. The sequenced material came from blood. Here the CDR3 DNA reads TGCAGTGCTAGAGCGGGGAGGAGGAACACTGAAGCTTTCTTT. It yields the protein CSARAGRRNTEAFF.